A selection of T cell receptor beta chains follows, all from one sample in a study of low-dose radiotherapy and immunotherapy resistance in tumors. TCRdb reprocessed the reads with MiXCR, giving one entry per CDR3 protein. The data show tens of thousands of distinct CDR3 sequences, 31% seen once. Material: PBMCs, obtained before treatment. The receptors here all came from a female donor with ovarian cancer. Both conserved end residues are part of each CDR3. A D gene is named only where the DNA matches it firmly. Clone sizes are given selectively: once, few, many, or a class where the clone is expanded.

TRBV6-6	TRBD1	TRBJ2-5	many	TGTGCCAGCAGTTATGGGACAGGGACTTCGGGAGAGACCCAGTACTTC	CASSYGTGTSGETQYF
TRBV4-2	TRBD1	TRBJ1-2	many	TGTGCCAGCAGCCAACCTACAGGGGGAGATGGCGGCTACACCTTC	CASSQPTGGDGGYTF
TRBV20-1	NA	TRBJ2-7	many	TGCAGTGCTAGAGGACTGACCCTCCGGGGGGAGCAGTACTTC	CSARGLTLRGEQYF
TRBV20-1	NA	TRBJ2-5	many	TGCAGTGCTAGGTCTAGGGCCTCCGGAGAGACCCAGTACTTC	CSARSRASGETQYF
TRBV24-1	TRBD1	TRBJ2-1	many	TGTGCCACCAGCGGGACAGGGAGGTTGGGTGAGCAGTTCTTC	CATSGTGRLGEQFF
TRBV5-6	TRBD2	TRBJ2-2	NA	TGTGCCAGCAGCGGGGGACTAGCGGGGGCAACGAACACCGGGGAGCTGTTTTTT	CASSGGLAGATNTGELFF
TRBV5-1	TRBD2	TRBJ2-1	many	TGCGCCAGCAGCTTGACCCCAGCGGGAACGTACAATGAGCAGTTCTTC	CASSLTPAGTYNEQFF
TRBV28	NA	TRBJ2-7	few	TGTGCCAGCAGTTTATATGGGACGTATTTTGAGCAGTACTTC	CASSLYGTYFEQYF
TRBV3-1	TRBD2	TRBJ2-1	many	TGTGCCAGCAGCTGGACTAGCGGAGACAATGAGCAGTTCTTC	CASSWTSGDNEQFF
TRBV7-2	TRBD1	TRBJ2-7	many	TGTGCCAGCAGCTTACCCGGCAGGGGGCATCGCGAGCAGTACTTC	CASSLPGRGHREQYF
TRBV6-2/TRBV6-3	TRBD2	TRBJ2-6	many	TGTGCCAGCAGCAGACAGCGGGGGGGCCCCTCTGGGGCCAACGTCCTGACTTTC	CASSRQRGGPSGANVLTF
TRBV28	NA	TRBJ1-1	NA	TGTGCCAGCAGTTTGGGGGAGCAGGCTTTCTTT	CASSLGEQAFF
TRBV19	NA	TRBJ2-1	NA	TGTGCCAGTAGTATAGCCGCGCGGGAACCATACAATGAGCAGTTCTTC	CASSIAAREPYNEQFF
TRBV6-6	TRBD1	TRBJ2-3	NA	TGTGCCAGCAGTTACTCGACAGGGGGATGGACAGATACGCAGTATTTT	CASSYSTGGWTDTQYF
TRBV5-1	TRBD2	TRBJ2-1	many	TGCGCCAGCACGACTAGCGGGAGCGGTGAGCAGTTCTTC	CASTTSGSGEQFF
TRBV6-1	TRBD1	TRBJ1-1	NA	TGTGCCAGCAGTGCACCGGGACAGGGGAACACTGAAGCTTTCTTT	CASSAPGQGNTEAFF
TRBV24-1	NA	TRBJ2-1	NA	TGTGCCACCAGTGATTTAGGAGGGTCCTCCTACAATGAGCAGTTCTTC	CATSDLGGSSYNEQFF
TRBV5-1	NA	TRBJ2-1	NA	TGCGCCAGCAGCTTGGTAGGCAATTTCGACAATGAGCAGTTCTTC	CASSLVGNFDNEQFF
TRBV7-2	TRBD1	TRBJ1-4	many	TGTGCCAGCAGCACCCACAGGGGCCATAATGAAAAACTGTTTTTT	CASSTHRGHNEKLFF
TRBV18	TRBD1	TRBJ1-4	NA	TGTGCCAGCTCACCACGCGACAGGGCAACTAATGAAAAACTGTTTTTT	CASSPRDRATNEKLFF
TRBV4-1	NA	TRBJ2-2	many	TGCGCCAGCAGCCAAGATCGGAGACAGGTCACCGGGGAGCTGTTTTTT	CASSQDRRQVTGELFF
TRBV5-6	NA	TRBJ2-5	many	TGTGCCAGCAGCTCTACCGGGGAGGAGGAGACCCAGTACTTC	CASSSTGEEETQYF
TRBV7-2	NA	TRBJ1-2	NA	TGTGCCAGCAGCCTCCGGACGGATAGGGGCTACACCTTC	CASSLRTDRGYTF